This entry lists 7 T cell receptor beta chains sequenced from one sample in a study of vaccination and CD4 T cells after COVID-19. These receptors have no identified antigens. With the Oncomine TCR Beta short-read assay, DNA from cultured CD4+ T cells was sequenced. TCRdb recomputed calls from the PCR reads with MiXCR, one row per CDR3 protein. Among 16,000 or so distinct CDR3 sequences listed, around 79% were seen once. Treatment of the sample: approximately 9-day PBMC culture with coronavirus spike peptide pools or control peptides (ViraFEST assay). Sequenced here: CD4+ T cells from blood, cultured in vitro, sampled after SARS-CoV-2 vaccination. Receptors were obtained from a human donor who received a COVID-19 vaccine.

This clonotype was seen a few times. This sequence joins TRBV20-1 and TRBJ2-3; 7 bases align to TRBD1. The CDR3 covers 13 residues. V was pared by 5 bases and J by 2 bases, with 4 bases of the junction left unmatched. Germline CDR1 and CDR2: DFQATT and SNEGSKA (reference sequence). The CDR3, as DNA: TGCAGTGCTGACAGGGTGGCCACAGATACGCAGTATTTT. Protein: CSADRVATDTQYF.

The chain links TRBV10-3 to TRBJ2-1; 15 nucleotides agree with TRBD2. Germline lookup yields CDR1 ENHRY and CDR2 SYGVKD. This CDR3 is 21 amino acids long. Trimming at V came to 7 bases and at J to 0 bases, leaving 16 bases not matched to a gene. The CDR3 DNA reads as TGTGCCATCATTGGGACTAGCGGGGGGACACCACACGAAAGCTCCTACAATGAGCAGTTCTTC. Translating it yields CAIIGTSGGTPHESSYNEQFF.

The gene calls are TRBV6-1 and TRBJ2-5; 10 nucleotides align to TRBD2. The ends lost 4 bases at V and 4 bases at J; junction bases unmatched: 6. The CDR3 has 15 residues. CDR1 and CDR2 from the germline V gene are MNHNS and SASEGT. The CDR3 DNA follows: TGTGCCAGCAGTGTCCTAGCGGGGGAAACAGAGACCCAGTACTTC. Residues: CASSVLAGETETQYF.

This chain joins TRBV6-1 and TRBJ1-6; TRBD1 aligns across 8 bases. The junction had 0 bases not matched to a gene; V was cut back by 6 bases and J by 5 bases. Germline V gives CDR1 MNHNS, CDR2 SASEGT. The CDR3 spans 13 residues. The CDR3 bases are TGTGCCAGCAGGACAGGGGATAATTCACCCCTCCACTTT. Residues: CASRTGDNSPLHF.

This rearrangement joins TRBV6-1 to TRBJ1-2; possible D gene TRBD1, 5 bases. The germline V and J ends were trimmed by 1 base and 2 bases, with 8 bases remaining between them. Germline lookup yields CDR1 MNHNS and CDR2 SASEGT. The CDR3 is 14 residues long. CDR3 sequence reads: CASSEGYRNYGYTF. CDR3 DNA sequence: TGTGCCAGCAGTGAAGGGTACAGGAACTATGGCTACACCTTC.

This CDR3 reads CASSLGGAQGANEKLFF. CDR3 sequence (DNA): TGTGCCAGCAGCTTAGGGGGAGCACAGGGGGCTAATGAAAAACTGTTTTTT. The chain combines TRBV7-2 with TRBJ1-4; TRBD1 matches 8 bases. Trimming took 1 base from V and 3 from J; bases not matched to a gene: 7. The CDR3 loop spans 17 amino acids. CDR1 and CDR2 from the germline V gene are SGHTA and FQGNSA.

This clonotype counts as medium-sized. The J gene is TRBJ2-7, the V gene TRBV7-9; 12 bases agree with TRBD2. Trimming took 4 bases from V and 7 from J; bases not matched to a gene: 5. Per germline, CDR1 SEHNR and CDR2 FQNEAQ (reference sequence). The CDR3 length is 14 residues. CDR3 in amino acids: CASSSSGGAEEQYF. The CDR3 nucleotides are TGTGCCAGCAGCTCTAGCGGGGGGGCCGAAGAGCAGTACTTC.